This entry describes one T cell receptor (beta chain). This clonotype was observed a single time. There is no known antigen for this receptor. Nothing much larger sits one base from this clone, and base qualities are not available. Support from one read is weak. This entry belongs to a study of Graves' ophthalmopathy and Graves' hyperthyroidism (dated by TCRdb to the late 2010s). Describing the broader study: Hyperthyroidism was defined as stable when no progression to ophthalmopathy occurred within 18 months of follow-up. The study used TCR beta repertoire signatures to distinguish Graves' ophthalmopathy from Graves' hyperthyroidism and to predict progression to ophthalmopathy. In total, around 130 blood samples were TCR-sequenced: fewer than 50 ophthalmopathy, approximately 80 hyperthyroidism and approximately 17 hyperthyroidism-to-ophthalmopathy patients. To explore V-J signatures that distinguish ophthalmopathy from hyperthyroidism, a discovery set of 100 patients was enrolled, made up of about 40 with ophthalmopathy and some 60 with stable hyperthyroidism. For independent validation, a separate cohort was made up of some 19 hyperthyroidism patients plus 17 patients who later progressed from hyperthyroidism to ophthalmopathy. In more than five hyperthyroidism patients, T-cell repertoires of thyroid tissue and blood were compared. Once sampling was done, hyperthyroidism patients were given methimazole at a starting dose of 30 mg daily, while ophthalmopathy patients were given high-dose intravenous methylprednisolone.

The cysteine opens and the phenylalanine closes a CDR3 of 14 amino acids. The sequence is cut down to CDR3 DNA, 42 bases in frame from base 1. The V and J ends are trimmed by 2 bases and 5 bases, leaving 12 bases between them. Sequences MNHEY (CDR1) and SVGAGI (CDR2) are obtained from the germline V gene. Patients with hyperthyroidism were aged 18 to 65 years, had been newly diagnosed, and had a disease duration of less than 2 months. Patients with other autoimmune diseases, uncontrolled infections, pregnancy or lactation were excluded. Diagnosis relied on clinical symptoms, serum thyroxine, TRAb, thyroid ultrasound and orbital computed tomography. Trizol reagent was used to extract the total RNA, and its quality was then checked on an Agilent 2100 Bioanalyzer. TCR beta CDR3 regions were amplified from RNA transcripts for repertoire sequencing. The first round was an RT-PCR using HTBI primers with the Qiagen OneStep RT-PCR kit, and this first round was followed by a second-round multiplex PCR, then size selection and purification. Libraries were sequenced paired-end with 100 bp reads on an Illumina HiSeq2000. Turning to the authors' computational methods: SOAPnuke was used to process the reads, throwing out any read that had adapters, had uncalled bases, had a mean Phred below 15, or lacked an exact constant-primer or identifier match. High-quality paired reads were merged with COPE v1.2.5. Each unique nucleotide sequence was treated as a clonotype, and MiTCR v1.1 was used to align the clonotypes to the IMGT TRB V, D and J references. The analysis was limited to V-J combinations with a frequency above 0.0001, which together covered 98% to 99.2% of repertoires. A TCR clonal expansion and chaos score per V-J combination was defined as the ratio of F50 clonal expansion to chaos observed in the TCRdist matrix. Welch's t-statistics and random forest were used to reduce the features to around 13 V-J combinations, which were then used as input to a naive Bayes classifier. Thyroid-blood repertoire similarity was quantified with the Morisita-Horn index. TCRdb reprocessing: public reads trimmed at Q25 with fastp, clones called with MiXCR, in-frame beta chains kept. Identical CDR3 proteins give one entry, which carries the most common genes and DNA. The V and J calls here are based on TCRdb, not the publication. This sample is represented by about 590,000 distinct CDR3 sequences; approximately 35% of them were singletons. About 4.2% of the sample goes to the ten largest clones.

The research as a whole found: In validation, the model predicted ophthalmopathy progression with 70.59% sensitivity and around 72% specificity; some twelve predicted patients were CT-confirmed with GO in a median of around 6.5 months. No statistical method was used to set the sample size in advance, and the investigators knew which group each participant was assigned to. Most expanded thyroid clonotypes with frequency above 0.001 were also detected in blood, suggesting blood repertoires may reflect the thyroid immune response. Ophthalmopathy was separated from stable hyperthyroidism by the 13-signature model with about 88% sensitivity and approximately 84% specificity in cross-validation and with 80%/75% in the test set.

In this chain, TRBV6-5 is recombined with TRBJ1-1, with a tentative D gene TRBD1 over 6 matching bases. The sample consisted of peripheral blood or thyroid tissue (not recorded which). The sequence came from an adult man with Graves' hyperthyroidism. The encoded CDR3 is CASSYDPGETEAFF. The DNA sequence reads TGTGCCAGCAGTTACGACCCAGGGGAGACTGAAGCTTTCTTT.